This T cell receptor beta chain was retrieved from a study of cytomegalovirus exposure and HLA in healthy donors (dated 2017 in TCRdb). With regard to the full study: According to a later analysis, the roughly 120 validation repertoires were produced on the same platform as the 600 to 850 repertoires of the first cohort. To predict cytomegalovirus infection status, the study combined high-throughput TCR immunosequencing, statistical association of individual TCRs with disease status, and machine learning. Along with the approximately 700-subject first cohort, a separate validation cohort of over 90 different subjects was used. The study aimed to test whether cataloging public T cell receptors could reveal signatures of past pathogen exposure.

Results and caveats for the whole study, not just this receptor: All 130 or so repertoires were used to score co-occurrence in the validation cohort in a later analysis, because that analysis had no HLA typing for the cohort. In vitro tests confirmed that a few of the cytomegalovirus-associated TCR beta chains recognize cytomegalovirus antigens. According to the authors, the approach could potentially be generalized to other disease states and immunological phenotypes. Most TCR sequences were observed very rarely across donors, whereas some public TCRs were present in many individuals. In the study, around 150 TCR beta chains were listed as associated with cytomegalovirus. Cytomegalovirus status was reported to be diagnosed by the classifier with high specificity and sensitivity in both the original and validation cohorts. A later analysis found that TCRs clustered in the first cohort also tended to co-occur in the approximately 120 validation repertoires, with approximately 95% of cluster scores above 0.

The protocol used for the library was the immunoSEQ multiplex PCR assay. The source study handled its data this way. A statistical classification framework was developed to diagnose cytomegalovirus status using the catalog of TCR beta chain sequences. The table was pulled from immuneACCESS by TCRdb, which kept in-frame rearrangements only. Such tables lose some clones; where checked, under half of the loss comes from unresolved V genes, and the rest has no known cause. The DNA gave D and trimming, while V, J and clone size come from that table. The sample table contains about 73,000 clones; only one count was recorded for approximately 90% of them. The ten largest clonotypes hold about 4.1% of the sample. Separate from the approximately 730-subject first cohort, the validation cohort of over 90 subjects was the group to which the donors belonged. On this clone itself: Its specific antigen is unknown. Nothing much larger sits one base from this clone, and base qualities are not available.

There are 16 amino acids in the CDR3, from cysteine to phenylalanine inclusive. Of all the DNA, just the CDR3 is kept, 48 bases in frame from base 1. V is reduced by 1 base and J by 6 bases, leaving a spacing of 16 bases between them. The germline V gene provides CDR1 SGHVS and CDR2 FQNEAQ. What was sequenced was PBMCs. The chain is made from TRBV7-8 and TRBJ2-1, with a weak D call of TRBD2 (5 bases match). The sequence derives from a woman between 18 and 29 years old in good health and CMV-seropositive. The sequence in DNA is TGTGCCAGCAGCTTAGTAGCGTACCAAATCCGCAATGAGCAGTTCTTC. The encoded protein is CASSLVAYQIRNEQFF. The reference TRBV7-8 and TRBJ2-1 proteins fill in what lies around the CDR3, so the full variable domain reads GAGVSQSPRYKVAKRGQDVALRCDPISGHVSLFWYQQALGQGPEFLTYFQNEAQLDKSGLPSDRFFAERPEGSVSTLKIQRTQQEDSAVYLCASSLVAYQIRNEQFFGPGTRLTVL.